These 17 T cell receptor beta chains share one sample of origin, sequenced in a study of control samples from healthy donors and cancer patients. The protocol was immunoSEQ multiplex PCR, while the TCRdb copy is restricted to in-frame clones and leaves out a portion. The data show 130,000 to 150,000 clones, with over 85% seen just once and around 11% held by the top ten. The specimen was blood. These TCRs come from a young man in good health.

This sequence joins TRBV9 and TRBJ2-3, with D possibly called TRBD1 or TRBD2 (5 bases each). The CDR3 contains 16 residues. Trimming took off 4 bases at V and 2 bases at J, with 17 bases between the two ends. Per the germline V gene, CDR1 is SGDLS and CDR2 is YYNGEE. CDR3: CASSPGPGTVTDTQYF. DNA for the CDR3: TGTGCCAGCAGCCCCGGGCCCGGGACGGTCACAGATACGCAGTATTTT.

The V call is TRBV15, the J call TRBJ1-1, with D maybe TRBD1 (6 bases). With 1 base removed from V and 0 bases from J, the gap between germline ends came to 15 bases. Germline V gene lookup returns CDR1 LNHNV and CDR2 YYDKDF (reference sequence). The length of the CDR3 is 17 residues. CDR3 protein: CATSRVGRGGLNTEAFF. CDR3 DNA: TGTGCCACCAGCAGAGTAGGCAGGGGTGGGTTGAACACTGAAGCTTTCTTT.

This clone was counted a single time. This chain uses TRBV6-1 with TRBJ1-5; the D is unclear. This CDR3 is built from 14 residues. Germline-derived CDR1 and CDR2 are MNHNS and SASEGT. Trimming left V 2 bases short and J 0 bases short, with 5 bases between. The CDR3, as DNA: TGTGCCAGCAGTGAACTGGGTAGCAATCAGCCCCAGCATTTT. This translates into CASSELGSNQPQHF.

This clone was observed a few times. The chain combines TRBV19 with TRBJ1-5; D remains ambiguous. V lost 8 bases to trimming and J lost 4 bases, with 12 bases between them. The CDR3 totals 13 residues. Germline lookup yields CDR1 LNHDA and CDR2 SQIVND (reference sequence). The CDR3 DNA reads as TGTGCCAGTGGTTCTTCTTGGAATCAGCCCCAGCATTTT. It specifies CASGSSWNQPQHF.

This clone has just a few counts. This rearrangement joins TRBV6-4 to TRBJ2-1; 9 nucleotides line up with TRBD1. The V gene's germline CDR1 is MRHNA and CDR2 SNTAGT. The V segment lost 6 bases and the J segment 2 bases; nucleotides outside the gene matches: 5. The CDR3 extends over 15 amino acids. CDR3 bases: TGTGCCAGCAGCGACGGACAGGGGACCTACAATGAGCAGTTCTTC. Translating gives CASSDGQGTYNEQFF.

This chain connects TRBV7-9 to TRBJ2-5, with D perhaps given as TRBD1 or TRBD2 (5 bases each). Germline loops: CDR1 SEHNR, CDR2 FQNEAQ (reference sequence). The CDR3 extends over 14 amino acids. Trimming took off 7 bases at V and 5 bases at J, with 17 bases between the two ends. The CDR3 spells CASTTPGPGETQYF. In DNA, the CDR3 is TGTGCCAGCACCACCCCGGGGCCTGGGGAGACCCAGTACTTC.

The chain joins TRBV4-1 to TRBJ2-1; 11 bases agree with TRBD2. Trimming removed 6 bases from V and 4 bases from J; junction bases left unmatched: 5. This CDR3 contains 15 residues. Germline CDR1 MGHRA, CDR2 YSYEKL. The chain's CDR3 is CASSGTSGTYNEQFF. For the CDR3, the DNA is TGCGCCAGCAGTGGGACTAGCGGCACGTACAATGAGCAGTTCTTC.

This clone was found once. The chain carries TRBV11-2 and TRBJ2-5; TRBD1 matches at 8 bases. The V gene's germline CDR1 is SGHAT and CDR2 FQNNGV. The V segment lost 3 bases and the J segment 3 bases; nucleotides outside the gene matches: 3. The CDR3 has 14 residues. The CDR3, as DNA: TGTGCCAGCAGCTTTCAGGGGGCGGAAGAGACCCAGTACTTC. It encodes CASSFQGAEETQYF.

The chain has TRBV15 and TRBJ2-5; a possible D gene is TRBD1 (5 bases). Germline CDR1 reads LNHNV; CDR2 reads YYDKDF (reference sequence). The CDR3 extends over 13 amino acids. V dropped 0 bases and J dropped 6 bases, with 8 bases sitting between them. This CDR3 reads CATSRDRQQTQYF. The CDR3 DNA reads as TGTGCCACCAGCAGAGATCGACAGCAGACCCAGTACTTC. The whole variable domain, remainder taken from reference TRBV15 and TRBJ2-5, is DAMVIQNPRYQVTQFGKPVTLSCSQTLNHNVMYWYQQKSSQAPKLLFHYYDKDFNNEADTPDNFQSRRPNTSFCFLDIRSPGLGDTAMYLCATSRDRQQTQYFGPGTRLLVL.

CDR3 region: CASSLREGRGYGYTF. The CDR3 DNA reads TGCGCCAGCAGCTTGCGAGAGGGTCGCGGCTATGGCTACACCTTC. The chain joins TRBV5-1 to TRBJ1-2, with D unresolved. Looked up from germline, CDR1 is SGHRS and CDR2 is YFSETQ. CDR3 length: 15 amino acids. Deletions cut 1 base from V and 4 bases from J, with 14 bases between.

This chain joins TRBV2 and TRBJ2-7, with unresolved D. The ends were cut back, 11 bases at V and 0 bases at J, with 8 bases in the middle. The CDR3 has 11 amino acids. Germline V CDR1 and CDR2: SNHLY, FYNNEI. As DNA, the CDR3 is TGTGCCGCCCGCCACTCCTACGAGCAGTACTTC. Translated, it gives CAARHSYEQYF.

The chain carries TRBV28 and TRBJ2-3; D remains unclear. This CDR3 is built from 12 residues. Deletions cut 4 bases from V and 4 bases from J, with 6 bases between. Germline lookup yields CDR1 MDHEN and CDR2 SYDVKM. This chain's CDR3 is CASSSYADTQYF. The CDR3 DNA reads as TGTGCCAGCAGTTCCTATGCAGATACGCAGTATTTT.

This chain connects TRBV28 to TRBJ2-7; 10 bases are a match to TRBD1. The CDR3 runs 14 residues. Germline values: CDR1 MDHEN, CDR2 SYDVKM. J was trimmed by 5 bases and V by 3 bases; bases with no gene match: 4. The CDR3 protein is CASSLDRGSHEQYF. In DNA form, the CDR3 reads TGTGCCAGCAGTTTGGACAGGGGGAGCCACGAGCAGTACTTC. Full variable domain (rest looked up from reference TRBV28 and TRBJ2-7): DVKVTQSSRYLVKRTGEKVFLECVQDMDHENMFWYRQDPGLGLRLIYFSYDVKMKEKGDIPEGYSVSREKKERFSLILESASTNQTSMYLCASSLDRGSHEQYFGPGTRLTVT.

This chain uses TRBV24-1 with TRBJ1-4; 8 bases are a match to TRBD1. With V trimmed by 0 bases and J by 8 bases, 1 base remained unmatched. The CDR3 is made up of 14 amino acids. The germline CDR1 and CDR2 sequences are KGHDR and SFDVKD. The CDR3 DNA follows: TGTGCCACCAGTGATTTGACAGGGGGGGAAAAACTGTTTTTT. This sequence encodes CATSDLTGGEKLFF.

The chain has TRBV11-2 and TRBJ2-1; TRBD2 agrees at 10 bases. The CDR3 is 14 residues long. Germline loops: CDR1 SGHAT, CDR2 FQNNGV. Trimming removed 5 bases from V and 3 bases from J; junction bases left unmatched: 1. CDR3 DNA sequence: TGTGCCAGCAGCCGGACTAGCGGCTACAATGAGCAGTTCTTC. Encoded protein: CASSRTSGYNEQFF.

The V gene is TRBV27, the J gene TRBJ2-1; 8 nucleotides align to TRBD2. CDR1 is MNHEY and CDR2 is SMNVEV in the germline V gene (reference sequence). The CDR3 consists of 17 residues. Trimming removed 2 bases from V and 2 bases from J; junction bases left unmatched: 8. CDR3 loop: CASSLMSSGRPYNEQFF. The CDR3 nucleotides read TGTGCCAGCAGTTTAATGTCGAGCGGGAGACCCTACAATGAGCAGTTCTTC.

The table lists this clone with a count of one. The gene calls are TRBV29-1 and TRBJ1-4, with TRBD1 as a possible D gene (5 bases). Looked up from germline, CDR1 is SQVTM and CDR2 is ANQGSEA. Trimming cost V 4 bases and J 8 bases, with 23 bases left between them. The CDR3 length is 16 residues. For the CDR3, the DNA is TGCAGCGTTGGGCGGGGGGTTGGATCACGGTTGGAAAAACTGTTTTTT. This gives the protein CSVGRGVGSRLEKLFF.